The present T cell receptor beta chain was sequenced within a study of OX40 agonist ivuxolimab in advanced cancers. Here immunoSEQ multiplex PCR was the method, and the copy in TCRdb shows in-frame clones only, minus some. The sample lists 70,000 or so clones, over 80% occurring once. V lost 4 bases to trimming and J lost 4 bases, with 12 bases between them. This CDR3 comprises 13 residues. Per the germline V gene, CDR1 is SGHRS and CDR2 is YFSETQ. The sequence came from an adult with an advanced solid tumor such as melanoma, head and neck, liver or kidney cancer. The source was CD4+ or CD8+ T cells sorted from blood, collected in a trial of the OX40 agonist ivuxolimab. The chain recombines TRBV5-1 with TRBJ2-7; perhaps TRBD2 as D (5 bases). The CDR3 coding sequence is TGCGCCAGCAGCCAAGAAGCGGAGTACGAGCAGTACTTC. Translated, it gives CASSQEAEYEQYF.